This entry lists 24 T cell receptor beta chains sequenced from one sample in a study of T cell responses to AZD1222 COVID-19 vaccine (dated by TCRdb to 2020 to 2023). Per the publication, the time point label means: baseline before first vaccination. The library was generated by the immunoSEQ multiplex PCR assay. TCRdb holds this immuneACCESS table with in-frame rearrangements only. Some clones are missing; in checked studies, unresolved V genes explain under half, and the rest has no known cause. Within this sample are around 140,000 clones, with 89% of them counted one time only. The ten largest clones add up to 2.9% of the sample. The sample consisted of peripheral blood, taken on day 0 of AZD1222 vaccination. The origin of the receptors is an adult in good health.

V and J are TRBV15 and TRBJ2-1, with 15 bases matching TRBD2. V trimming: 6 bases; J trimming: 0 bases; junction bases outside the gene matches: 3. Germline CDR1 is LNHNV and CDR2 is YYDKDF (reference sequence). The CDR3 is 17 residues long. The CDR3 reads CATRAGLAGGSYNEQFF. The CDR3 DNA sequence: TGTGCCACCAGAGCGGGACTAGCGGGGGGCTCCTACAATGAGCAGTTCTTC.

Comments on this clone: A read error may produce the germline difference seen at one junction end. The V call is TRBV23-1, the J call TRBJ1-1; D possibly corresponds to TRBD1 (6 bases). TRBV23-1 is an ORF, with its function uncertain. CDR3 length: 15 amino acids. CDR3 loop: CASSRRDIPNPEAFF. The CDR3 region has the DNA TGCGCCAGCAGTCGCCGGGACATCCCGAACCCTGAAGCTTTCTTT.

This chain links TRBV9 with TRBJ1-1; D is perhaps TRBD1 (5 bases). The CDR3 consists of 15 residues. V lost 3 bases, J lost 6 bases, and 18 bases lay in between. Per the germline V gene, CDR1 is SGDLS and CDR2 is YYNGEE. In DNA form, the CDR3 reads TGTGCCAGCAGCGGTCCGCCGCCCAGGGATCCTGAAGCTTTCTTT. This gives the protein CASSGPPPRDPEAFF.

This rearrangement joins TRBV21-1 to TRBJ1-2. TRBV21-1 constitutes a pseudogene. The CDR3 loop spans 14 amino acids. The CDR3 DNA reads as TGTGCCAGCAGCACCTCCCGGGGGGGATGGGGCTACACCTTC. It codes for CASSTSRGGWGYTF.

The chain employs TRBV28 and TRBJ1-2; no reliable D call. The ends were cut back, 3 bases at V and 7 bases at J, with 12 bases in the middle. There are 13 residues in the CDR3. The germline gives CDR1 MDHEN, CDR2 SYDVKM. The CDR3 DNA follows: TGTGCCAGCAGTTTGGATGGGCTTGGTGGCTACACCTTC. Protein sequence: CASSLDGLGGYTF.

The V call is TRBV27, the J call TRBJ2-1, with D possibly TRBD2 on 6 matching bases. Germline V gene data show CDR1 as MNHEY and CDR2 as SMNVEV (reference sequence). Trimming removed 6 bases from V and 12 bases from J, with 24 bases in between. This CDR3 spans 15 amino acids. The CDR3 DNA reads as TGTGCCAGCAGCCCGGGGGAGCGGACCCTTACGGGGCAGTTCTTC. As protein: CASSPGERTLTGQFF.

The rearrangement uses TRBV4-3 and TRBJ2-1; no reliable D call. The CDR3 spans 14 residues. Looked up from germline, CDR1 is LGHNA and CDR2 is YSLEER. V was cut by 0 bases and J by 5 bases, with 8 bases left in between. The CDR3: CASSQDPPNNEQFF. The CDR3, as DNA: TGCGCCAGCAGCCAAGATCCCCCAAACAATGAGCAGTTCTTC.

This clone was found once. The chain has TRBV5-1 and TRBJ2-1; 9 bases map to TRBD1. V dropped 4 bases and J dropped 5; count of bases not matched to a gene: 10. Germline values: CDR1 SGHRS, CDR2 YFSETQ. The CDR3 has 16 residues. CDR3 nucleotide sequence: TGCGCCAGCAGCCCCTCCGGGACAGGGTCCCACAATGAGCAGTTCTTC. Translation gives CASSPSGTGSHNEQFF.

This clone was seen a handful of times. The rearrangement uses TRBV7-2 and TRBJ1-2; the D is unclear. The V and J ends lost 3 bases and 7 bases respectively, with 12 bases between them. The V gene's germline CDR1 is SGHTA and CDR2 FQGNSA. The CDR3 consists of 13 residues. For the CDR3, the DNA is TGTGCCAGCAGCTTCAAACTTACGGCTGGCTACACCTTC. Protein product: CASSFKLTAGYTF. Using reference TRBV7-2 and TRBJ1-2 for the parts outside the CDR3, the full variable domain is GAGVSQSPSNKVTEKGKDVELRCDPISGHTALYWYRQSLGQGLEFLIYFQGNSAPDKSGLPSDRFSAERTGGSVSTLTIQRTQQEDSAVYLCASSFKLTAGYTFGSGTRLTVV.

The V call is TRBV3-1 (or the pseudogene TRBV3-2), the J call TRBJ1-2; 8 bases map to TRBD1. Unmatched junction bases numbered 7, after V lost 0 bases and J lost 1 base. Germline CDR1 is LGHDT and CDR2 is YNNKEL (reference sequence). This CDR3 has 17 residues. For the CDR3, the DNA is TGTGCCAGCAGCCAAGATAGGTTCGGGACAGGTAACTATGGCTACACCTTC. Translating gives CASSQDRFGTGNYGYTF.

The chain carries TRBV5-6 and TRBJ1-1, with D unclear. The CDR3 is 13 amino acids. With 1 base removed from V and 1 base from J, the gap between germline ends came to 5 bases. Germline CDR1 is SGHDT and CDR2 is YYEEEE. The CDR3 DNA follows: TGTGCCAGCAGCTTGAAAGGGAACACTGAAGCTTTCTTT. Protein sequence: CASSLKGNTEAFF. Looking up the rest from reference TRBV5-6 and TRBJ1-1 gives the full variable domain: DAGVTQSPTHLIKTRGQQVTLRCSPKSGHDTVSWYQQALGQGPQFIFQYYEEEERQRGNFPDRFSGHQFPNYSSELNVNALLLGDSALYLCASSLKGNTEAFFGQGTRLTVV.

The chain combines TRBV29-1 with TRBJ2-7, with D tentatively TRBD2 (5 bases). The length of the CDR3 is 12 residues. Germline assignment: CDR1 SQVTM and CDR2 ANQGSEA. V gave up 6 bases and J gave up 7 bases, with 16 bases separating them. CDR3 DNA sequence: TGCAGCGTCGGGAAACTAGGGCGAGAGCAGTACTTC. Translating it yields CSVGKLGREQYF.

The chain employs TRBV7-3 and TRBJ2-5; the match to TRBD2 covers 9 bases. The CDR3 is 15 amino acids. V lost 5 bases, J lost 5 bases, and 9 bases stayed unmatched. Per germline, CDR1 SGHTA and CDR2 FQGTGA. The CDR3 nucleotides are TGTGCCAGCAGCGAGGTAGCGGGGGAAGGGGAGACCCAGTACTTC. As protein: CASSEVAGEGETQYF. Filled out from reference TRBV7-3 and TRBJ2-5, the complete variable domain reads GAGVSQTPSNKVTEKGKYVELRCDPISGHTALYWYRQSLGQGPEFLIYFQGTGAADDSGLPNDRFFAVRPEGSVSTLKIQRTERGDSAVYLCASSEVAGEGETQYFGPGTRLLVL.

V usage is TRBV12-3 or TRBV12-4 and J usage is TRBJ2-7; D not certain. V lost 2 bases and J 2 bases, leaving 7 bases between the germline ends. The CDR3 sequence is 13 residues long. CDR3 nucleotide sequence: TGTGCCAGCAGTTTACGCGACACCTACGAGCAGTACTTC. This codes for CASSLRDTYEQYF.

The chain carries TRBV19 and TRBJ1-1; a weak D match, TRBD1 (5 bases). V was trimmed by 6 bases and J by 0 bases, leaving 11 bases between them. Looked up from germline, CDR1 is LNHDA and CDR2 is SQIVND (reference sequence). This CDR3 region has 14 residues. CDR3 in amino acids: CASRVGPLNTEAFF. DNA of the CDR3: TGTGCCAGTAGGGTGGGACCGTTGAACACTGAAGCTTTCTTT.

In its sample, this clone was seen once. This chain's CDR3 is CASSFLGSSSYEQYF. Written as DNA, the CDR3 is TGTGCCAGCAGTTTTTTGGGTTCGAGCTCCTACGAGCAGTACTTC. The chain is built from TRBV28 and TRBJ2-7; D unclear. The CDR3 totals 15 residues. V lost 3 bases and J 0 bases, leaving 12 bases between the germline ends. CDR1 is MDHEN, CDR2 SYDVKM, per germline.

CDR3 loop: CASSSGQGKEQYF. CDR3 nucleotides: TGTGCCAGCAGCTCGGGACAGGGAAAGGAGCAGTACTTC. The chain joins TRBV9 to TRBJ2-7; the match to TRBD1 covers 9 bases. Germline lookup yields CDR1 SGDLS and CDR2 YYNGEE. With V trimmed by 4 bases and J by 7 bases, 6 bases remained unmatched. This CDR3 is built from 13 residues.

The CDR3 protein is CASSTTGSAEAFF. The CDR3 DNA follows: TGTGCCAGTAGTACGACAGGGTCGGCTGAAGCTTTCTTT. The chain carries TRBV19 and TRBJ1-1; TRBD1 matches 7 bases. The ends lost 4 bases at V and 6 bases at J; junction bases unmatched: 5. The CDR3 is made up of 13 amino acids. Per the germline V gene, CDR1 is LNHDA and CDR2 is SQIVND (reference sequence).

CDR3 coding DNA: TGTGCCAGCAGCTTAACGCCCTCAGTACCCGAGCAGTACTTC. Amino acid sequence: CASSLTPSVPEQYF. The rearrangement links TRBV11-2 to TRBJ2-7; no clear D gene. V was pared by 2 bases and J by 6 bases, with 14 bases between. Germline CDR1 reads SGHAT; CDR2 reads FQNNGV. The CDR3 is 14 amino acids.

This chain joins TRBV2 and TRBJ2-1; 9 bases line up with TRBD1. The germline V gene has CDR1 SNHLY and CDR2 FYNNEI. V lost 4 bases and J lost 2; bases outside the gene matches: 3. The CDR3 has 15 residues. CDR3 sequence: CASSARTGAYNEQFF. The DNA of the CDR3 is TGTGCCAGCAGTGCGAGGACAGGGGCCTACAATGAGCAGTTCTTC.

Concerning this clone: This is likely a read error, given that the CDR3 carries no conserved phenylalanine or tryptophan at its end. The limits of the CDR3 on the DNA are not certain, so only TCRdb's listed CDR3 is given. The CDR3 spells CASSRDRVDL. The V call is TRBV21-1, the J call TRBJ1-2; no DNA check was done on the table's D call, TRBD1. TRBV21-1 is a known pseudogene. The CDR3 spans 10 residues, counting both ends.

J is TRBJ1-4 and V is TRBV6-1; the D is unclear. Germline CDR1 reads MNHNS; CDR2 reads SASEGT. Deletions cut 3 bases from V and 8 bases from J, with 7 bases between. CDR3 length: 12 residues. The CDR3 DNA follows: TGTGCCAGCAGTGACGTGCAAGAAAAACTGTTTTTT. Protein sequence: CASSDVQEKLFF.

The chain employs TRBV4-2 and TRBJ1-2; TRBD1 might be the D (6 bases). Germline V gene data show CDR1 as LGHNA and CDR2 as YNFKEQ. The CDR3 runs to 16 residues. V lost 4 bases to trimming and J lost 3 bases, with 18 bases between them. CDR3 bases: TGTGCCAGCAGCCCCCGGGGGCTTCTGGGCGACTATGGCTACACCTTC. This encodes CASSPRGLLGDYGYTF.

This clone was seen a single time. The chain has TRBV7-9 and TRBJ1-2, with TRBD1 as a possible D gene (6 bases). Deletions cut 1 base from V and 2 bases from J, with 8 bases between. The CDR3 spans 14 residues. CDR1 and CDR2 from the germline V gene are SEHNR and FQNEAQ (reference sequence). CDR3 DNA sequence: TGTGCCAGCAGCTTAGAAAGGGGGAACTATGGCTACACCTTC. It codes for CASSLERGNYGYTF.